This T cell receptor (beta chain) stems from a study of response to subunit inactivated influenza vaccine. Study-wide points: Seasonal influenza vaccination, on each occasion, was suggested by the authors to recruit few new T cells.

Germline CDR1 MDHEN, CDR2 SYDVKM. J lost 5 bases, V lost 3 bases, and 12 bases had no gene match. This CDR3 spans 17 amino acids. This clonotype was observed a few times. What it recognizes is unknown. TCRdb redid the calling of the RT-PCR reads with MiXCR, one entry per CDR3 protein. In the table there are about 780,000 distinct CDR3 sequences, under 20% of which are singletons. The sequencing used PBMCs from blood, collected 5 to 6 days after vaccination. This TCR derives from a man between 50 and 59 years old who received an inactivated influenza vaccine. The chain combines TRBV28 with TRBJ2-7, with TRBD1 matching 11 bases. CDR3 residues: CASSFLIPGQGEDEQYF. In nucleotides, the CDR3 is TGTGCCAGCAGTTTTCTTATTCCGGGACAGGGGGAGGACGAGCAGTACTTC.